This TCR beta chain was observed in a study of T cell responses to AZD1222 COVID-19 vaccine. Study-level points and caveats: Nearly half of unique spike-specific TCRs reportedly avoided B.1.351 and B.1.1.7 mutated regions. The sample set comprised mostly white British donors with more females, and clonal diversity was possibly underestimated. Baseline seropositives among AZD1222 recipients totaled only six or seven.

The protocol was immunoSEQ multiplex PCR, while the TCRdb copy is restricted to in-frame clones and leaves out a portion. The repertoire holds more than 95,000 clones, with around 90% as singletons. This CDR3 is 16 amino acids long. Germline assignment: CDR1 SGHRS and CDR2 YFSETQ. J gave up 1 base and V 4 bases, and 9 bases lay outside the gene matches. In regard to this clone: Its antigen is currently unknown.

The rearrangement joins TRBV5-1 to TRBJ2-5; 8 bases agree with TRBD1. Specimen: peripheral blood, collected on day 0 of AZD1222 vaccination. This sequence originates from an adult in good health. Here the CDR3 reads CASSPVPGQGQETQYF. The DNA for the CDR3 is TGCGCCAGCAGCCCCGTCCCCGGACAGGGCCAAGAGACCCAGTACTTC.